Following are 6 T cell receptor beta chains from one sample sequenced in a study of blood T cell repertoires in COVID-19. Generated by immunoSEQ multiplex PCR, the TCRdb table keeps only in-frame clones and is missing some. The data show over 250,000 clones, about nine tenths seen once. Sequenced material: peripheral blood. The receptors here all came from a man aged 60 to 75 who had recovered from COVID-19.

This clone showed up just once. The rearrangement links TRBV6-6 to TRBJ2-2; D ambiguous. The length of the CDR3 is 14 residues. Germline V gene lookup returns CDR1 MNHNY and CDR2 SVGAGI (reference sequence). The germline V and J ends were trimmed by 5 bases and 4 bases, with 11 bases remaining between them. As DNA, the CDR3 is TGTGCCAGCAGTCGACGCACCGGCACCGGGGAGCTGTTTTTT. Translation: CASSRRTGTGELFF.

The rearrangement uses TRBV10-3 and TRBJ2-1; TRBD1 matches at 7 bases. The CDR3 extends over 12 amino acids. Germline V CDR1 and CDR2: ENHRY, SYGVKD. V lost 6 bases, J lost 9 bases, and 5 bases stayed unmatched. CDR3 protein: CAISDRAVEQFF. The CDR3 coding sequence is TGTGCCATCAGCGACAGGGCTGTTGAGCAGTTCTTC.

V and J are TRBV12-3 or TRBV12-4 and TRBJ1-1; no definite D call. This CDR3 contains 13 residues. Trimming pared 3 bases from V and 4 bases from J, leaving 9 bases between. The CDR3 loop is CASSFHPGTEAFF. The DNA of the CDR3 is TGTGCCAGCAGTTTTCACCCAGGCACTGAAGCTTTCTTT.

The chain carries TRBV5-8 and TRBJ2-7; possibly TRBD1 for D (5 bases). Deletions cut 0 bases from V and 6 bases from J, with 16 bases between. The germline V gene has CDR1 SGHTS and CDR2 YDEGEE. This CDR3 comprises 15 residues. CDR3 loop: CASSLGDSFVVEQYF. The CDR3 DNA reads TGTGCCAGCAGCTTGGGAGACAGCTTCGTAGTCGAGCAGTACTTC.

This clone came up a few times. This chain connects TRBV5-4 to TRBJ1-3; D might be TRBD1 (6 bases). The CDR3 runs 14 residues. The germline V and J ends were trimmed by 0 bases and 3 bases, with 7 bases remaining between them. In germline, CDR1 is SGHNT, CDR2 YYREEE (reference sequence). The CDR3, as DNA: TGTGCCAGCAGCTTGGACAGGGATGGAAACACCATATATTTT. Translating it yields CASSLDRDGNTIYF.

V gene TRBV29-1 combines with J gene TRBJ1-1; 10 positions match TRBD1. The V gene's germline CDR1 is SQVTM and CDR2 ANQGSEA. The CDR3 totals 15 residues. The V gene end was trimmed by 3 bases and the J gene end by 5 bases; junction bases not matched to a gene: 9. For the CDR3, the DNA is TGCAGCGTTGACGACAGGGGGCTTTTGGGGACTGAAGCTTTCTTT. Its protein is CSVDDRGLLGTEAFF.